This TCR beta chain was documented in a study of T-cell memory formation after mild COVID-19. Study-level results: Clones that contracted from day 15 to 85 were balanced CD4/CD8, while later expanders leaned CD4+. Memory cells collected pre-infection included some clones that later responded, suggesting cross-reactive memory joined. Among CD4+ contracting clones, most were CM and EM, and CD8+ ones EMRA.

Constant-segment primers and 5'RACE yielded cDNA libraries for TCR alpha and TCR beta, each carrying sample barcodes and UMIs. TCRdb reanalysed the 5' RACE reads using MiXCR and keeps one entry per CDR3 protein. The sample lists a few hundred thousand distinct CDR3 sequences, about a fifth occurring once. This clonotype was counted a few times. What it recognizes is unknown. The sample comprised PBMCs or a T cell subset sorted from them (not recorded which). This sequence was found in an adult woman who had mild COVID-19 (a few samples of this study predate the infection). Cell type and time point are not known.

The CDR3 DNA reads TGTGCCAGCAGCCAAAACGGGGTGAGGGCTTTCTTT. Its protein product is CASSQNGVRAFF. The V gene is TRBV11-3, the J gene TRBJ1-1; D remains unclear. CDR1 SGHNT and CDR2 YENEEA come from the germline V gene. This CDR3 has 12 residues. Between the trimmed V and J ends, which lost 5 bases and 11 bases, there was a span of 15 bases.